Presented here are 28 T cell receptor beta chains from one specimen sequenced in a study of regulatory T cells in long-lasting Graves disease. Assembly of TCR beta libraries relied on iRepertoire HTBI primers together with Arm-PCR of CDR3 regions. TCRdb re-called the multiplex PCR reads with MiXCR, one entry per CDR3 protein. The sample includes about 460,000 distinct CDR3 sequences, 14% of them seen just once. Described time point: newly diagnosed GD, antithyroid drugs for less than 3 months. Scientists built the TCR library using RNA that was extracted from PBMCs. These same records also appear under a second study, on T cells in Graves' hyperthyroidism and ophthalmopathy.

This sample comprised peripheral blood mononuclear cells (PBMCs), obtained at new diagnosis, from a patient treated with antithyroid drugs. All receptors derive from a woman aged 45-60 years with Graves disease.

The table lists this clonotype with many counts. This CDR3 is CSADGTSASGDEQFF. CDR3 sequence (DNA): TGCAGCGCAGACGGGACTAGCGCGTCGGGGGATGAGCAGTTCTTC. The chain employs TRBV29-1 and TRBJ2-1, with 10 bases matching TRBD2. Germline lookup yields CDR1 SQVTM and CDR2 ANQGSEA. The length of the CDR3 is 15 residues. The V gene end was trimmed by 7 bases and the J gene end by 8 bases; junction bases not matched to a gene: 14.

This clonotype has a handful of counts. The chain links TRBV19 to TRBJ2-7, with 10 positions matching TRBD2. The trim removed 5 bases at V and 3 bases at J, leaving 4 bases unmatched. The length of the CDR3 is 14 residues. The germline V gene has CDR1 LNHDA and CDR2 SQIVND (reference sequence). The CDR3 loop is CASSPSGSGYEQYF. CDR3 nucleotides: TGTGCCAGTAGTCCTAGCGGGAGTGGCTACGAGCAGTACTTC.

This clonotype was seen many times. The chain couples TRBV28 to TRBJ1-2, with D tentatively TRBD1 (5 bases). Germline V gene lookup returns CDR1 MDHEN and CDR2 SYDVKM. V was clipped by 6 bases and J by 3 bases, with 20 bases between them. CDR3 length equals 16 residues. CDR3 sequence (DNA): TGTGCCAGCAGCGCCCCGGGAGATTTAGGGGACTATGGCTACACCTTC. The encoded protein is CASSAPGDLGDYGYTF.

This clonotype was seen repeatedly, ten times or more. The chain employs TRBV28 and TRBJ2-5; 11 nucleotides agree with TRBD2. The CDR3 length is 18 residues. With V trimmed by 6 bases and J by 2 bases, 14 bases remained unmatched. Germline-derived CDR1 and CDR2 are MDHEN and SYDVKM. The CDR3 loop reads CASSSTALAGVFQETQYF. CDR3 nucleotide sequence: TGTGCCAGCAGCTCAACGGCACTAGCGGGAGTGTTTCAAGAGACCCAGTACTTC.

This clonotype was found a few times. The rearrangement links TRBV3-1 to TRBJ2-5; 10 bases map to TRBD2. The CDR3 has 15 residues. Germline values: CDR1 LGHDT, CDR2 YNNKEL (reference sequence). Losses at the gene ends were 0 bases for V and 7 bases for J; bases not matched to a gene: 5. The CDR3 loop reads CASSQDSSGSVTQYF. CDR3 sequence (DNA): TGTGCCAGCAGCCAAGATTCTAGCGGGAGTGTGACCCAGTACTTC.

CDR3 sequence (DNA): TGTGCCAGCAGCTTTGCCCCAGACAGAAACTCTGGAAACACCATATATTTT. Translated, it gives CASSFAPDRNSGNTIYF. V is TRBV13 and J is TRBJ1-3, with TRBD1 as a possible D gene (5 bases). The CDR3 covers 17 residues. Germline assignment: CDR1 PRHDT and CDR2 FYEKMQ (reference sequence). V was shortened by 3 bases and J by 0 bases, with 15 bases between the two germline ends.

The rearrangement joins TRBV2 to TRBJ2-5; D is undetermined. V shed 4 bases and J shed 4 bases, with 4 bases lying between them. The CDR3 is 11 amino acids. Germline CDR1 reads SNHLY; CDR2 reads FYNNEI. CDR3 region: CASSASETQYF. The CDR3 DNA reads TGTGCCAGCAGTGCCTCAGAGACCCAGTACTTC.

This clonotype was detected ten times or more. The V and J genes are TRBV5-5 and TRBJ2-7, with 9 bases matching TRBD2. J gave up 2 bases and V 0 bases, and 9 bases lay outside the gene matches. Germline lookup yields CDR1 SGHKS and CDR2 YYEKEE (reference sequence). The CDR3 runs to 17 residues. The CDR3 reads CASSLGAASGATYEQYF. The CDR3 region has the DNA TGTGCCAGCAGCTTGGGGGCGGCTAGCGGGGCCACCTACGAGCAGTACTTC.

This clonotype appeared a few times. The chain recombines TRBV18 with TRBJ2-1, with 9 bases that match TRBD2. Per the germline V gene, CDR1 is KGHSH and CDR2 is LQKENI. The CDR3 runs to 16 residues. V lost 3 bases, J lost 8 bases, and 11 bases stayed unmatched. DNA of the CDR3: TGTGCCAGCTCACCGCAGCGGGAGGCATCCGGAGATGAGCAGTTCTTC. Protein: CASSPQREASGDEQFF.

This clonotype was seen a few times. The J gene is TRBJ2-7, the V gene TRBV3-1, with 9 nucleotides matching TRBD1. Germline V gene data show CDR1 as LGHDT and CDR2 as YNNKEL (reference sequence). The CDR3 totals 14 residues. The ends lost 3 bases at V and 3 bases at J; junction bases unmatched: 3. DNA of the CDR3: TGTGCCAGCAGCCACTGGGACAGGGTCTACGAGCAGTACTTC. It specifies CASSHWDRVYEQYF.

There are many counts of this clonotype. CDR3 protein: CASSLDGYMNTEAFF. The CDR3 DNA follows: TGTGCCAGCAGCTTGGACGGCTACATGAACACTGAAGCTTTCTTT. J is TRBJ1-1 and V is TRBV11-2, with D unclear. The CDR3 sequence is 15 residues long. The V end was cut by 3 bases, the J end by 0 bases, with 11 bases between. Germline-derived CDR1 and CDR2 are SGHAT and FQNNGV.

The rearrangement links TRBV6-2 or TRBV6-3 to TRBJ2-1, with a tentative D call TRBD2 (6 bases). V was shortened by 7 bases and J by 9 bases, with 22 bases between the two germline ends. The CDR3 is 15 residues long. Germline assignment: CDR1 MNHEY and CDR2 SVGEGT. CDR3 residues: CASKSSRDWPTEQFF. The DNA of the CDR3 is TGTGCCAGCAAAAGCTCCCGGGACTGGCCCACTGAGCAGTTCTTC.

The chain couples TRBV19 to TRBJ2-4; D is perhaps TRBD2 (5 bases). There are 13 residues in the CDR3. V lost 7 bases and J 8 bases, leaving 15 bases between the germline ends. The germline V gene has CDR1 LNHDA and CDR2 SQIVND (reference sequence). The CDR3: CASTPAGLDIQYF. CDR3 bases: TGTGCCAGTACCCCAGCCGGACTCGACATTCAGTACTTC.

The V call is TRBV6-5, the J call TRBJ2-4; 7 nucleotides line up with TRBD2. This CDR3 comprises 15 residues. V was pared by 3 bases and J by 5 bases, with 7 bases of the junction left unmatched. CDR1 and CDR2 (germline): MNHEY, SVGAGI. The CDR3 reads CASSYGGGLENIQYF. As DNA, the CDR3 is TGTGCCAGCAGTTATGGGGGAGGGCTCGAAAACATTCAGTACTTC.

This clonotype has more than one count but fewer than ten. This chain connects TRBV30 to TRBJ1-2; D gene ambiguous. Germline-derived CDR1 and CDR2 are GTSNPN and SVGIG (reference sequence). With 2 bases removed from V and 8 bases from J, the gap between germline ends came to 15 bases. The CDR3 sequence is 13 residues long. This CDR3 reads CAWSIGPVSGYTF. The CDR3 region has the DNA TGTGCCTGGAGTATCGGGCCAGTATCGGGCTACACCTTC.

Concerning this clonotype itself: One end of the junction does not line up with germline, which may come from a read error. CDR3 amino acids: CALSNSGANVLTF. The CDR3 DNA follows: TGTGCGCTGTCTAACTCTGGGGCCAACGTCTTGACTTTC. The rearrangement joins TRBV30 to TRBJ2-6, with a tentative D call TRBD1 (5 bases). CDR3 size: 13 residues. Germline V gene lookup returns CDR1 GTSNPN and CDR2 SVGIG (reference sequence).

This clonotype has at least ten counts. The chain combines TRBV29-1 with TRBJ1-3; D possibly corresponds to TRBD1 (6 bases). The V gene's germline CDR1 is SQVTM and CDR2 ANQGSEA. This CDR3 spans 13 amino acids. The V gene lost 4 bases and the J gene lost 3 bases, with 10 bases spanning the gap. CDR3 bases: TGCAGCGTTGGGGGGGGGCTTGGAAACACCATATATTTT. It codes for CSVGGGLGNTIYF.

To note about this clonotype: Since a much larger clone is just one base distant, this may be a read error. CDR3 sequence (DNA): TGTGCCAGCAGCTTGGGCAATAACTACGGGCAGTACTTC. Its protein is CASSLGNNYGQYF. V is TRBV5-6 and J is TRBJ2-7; D gene ambiguous. The CDR3 loop spans 13 amino acids. Germline V gene sequence: CDR1 SGHDT, CDR2 YYEEEE.

This clonotype was seen repeatedly, ten times or more. The chain joins TRBV28 to TRBJ1-2; no definite D call. V lost 5 bases and J lost 5, with 18 bases in between. This CDR3 contains 15 residues. The germline V gene has CDR1 MDHEN and CDR2 SYDVKM. The CDR3 bases are TGTGCCAGCAGTCTGTCTGAGGCCGGGAGTTATGGCTACACCTTC. Encoded protein: CASSLSEAGSYGYTF.

This clonotype came up a few times. The chain has TRBV28 and TRBJ2-3; 9 bases match TRBD2. This CDR3 is 18 amino acids long. V trimming: 6 bases; J trimming: 4 bases; junction bases outside the gene matches: 17. Germline V CDR1 and CDR2: MDHEN, SYDVKM. The CDR3 DNA sequence: TGTGCCAGCAGCCACCACACCCGGCCTAGCGGGATCGCAGATACGCAGTATTTT. It is translated as CASSHHTRPSGIADTQYF.

The chain is built from TRBV19 and TRBJ2-6; TRBD1 matches at 10 bases. The CDR3 sequence is 18 residues long. The germline V gene encodes CDR1 LNHDA and CDR2 SQIVND (reference sequence). With V trimmed by 7 bases and J by 0 bases, 9 bases remained unmatched. The CDR3 sequence is CASTPTGGSFSGANVLTF. The DNA for the CDR3 is TGTGCCAGTACCCCGACAGGGGGCTCCTTCTCTGGGGCCAACGTCCTGACTTTC.

This clonotype was seen a handful of times. The chain has TRBV10-2 and TRBJ2-7; a possible D gene is TRBD2 (5 bases). Germline CDR1 reads WSHSY; CDR2 reads SAAADI. The length of the CDR3 is 15 residues. V was cut by 8 bases and J by 7 bases, with 24 bases left in between. The CDR3 loop reads CASGEVRVRGREQYF. CDR3 DNA: TGCGCCAGCGGAGAAGTAAGAGTTCGGGGAAGGGAGCAGTACTTC.

Details on this clonotype: The conserved closing phenylalanine or tryptophan is absent in this CDR3, likely reflecting a read error. The rearrangement uses TRBV5-8 and TRBJ2-7; either TRBD1 or TRBD2 may fit D (5 bases each). The CDR3 is 13 residues long. V lost 1 base, J lost 5 bases, and 10 bases lay in between. Germline V gene sequence: CDR1 SGHTS, CDR2 YDEGEE. Written as DNA, the CDR3 is TGTGCCAGCAGCTTGAGAGGGGACGACGAGCAGTACATC. Encoded protein: CASSLRGDDEQYI.

This clonotype was counted at least ten times. The rearrangement links TRBV27 to TRBJ2-7, with D maybe TRBD1 (5 bases). The length of the CDR3 is 14 residues. Deletions cut 1 base from V and 2 bases from J, with 9 bases between. Germline V gene lookup returns CDR1 MNHEY and CDR2 SMNVEV (reference sequence). CDR3 DNA sequence: TGTGCCAGCAGTTTATATGACAGAACCTACGAGCAGTACTTC. Amino acids: CASSLYDRTYEQYF.

The chain combines TRBV5-1 with TRBJ2-1, with 12 bases identical to TRBD2. Trimming at V came to 6 bases and at J to 10 bases, leaving 11 bases not matched to a gene. The CDR3 extends over 15 amino acids. The germline CDR1 and CDR2 sequences are SGHRS and YFSETQ. CDR3 in amino acids: CASKGLAGGPGEQFF. CDR3 DNA sequence: TGCGCCAGCAAGGGGCTAGCGGGAGGGCCGGGGGAGCAGTTCTTC.

This clonotype was recorded a few times. V gene TRBV6-1 combines with J gene TRBJ2-5; D assignment may be TRBD1 or TRBD2 (6 bases each). Germline V gives CDR1 MNHNS, CDR2 SASEGT. V lost 5 bases and J lost 1, with 20 bases in between. The CDR3 is made up of 17 amino acids. CDR3 protein: CASSKGGTRGLQETQYF. The CDR3 nucleotides read TGTGCCAGCAGTAAAGGGGGGACCCGAGGCCTCCAAGAGACCCAGTACTTC.

In its sample, this clonotype was seen a few times. Mismatch with germline at one junction end may stem from a read error. CDR3 coding DNA: TGTGCCAGCAGTCGACTAGCGGGAGAGACCCGGTACTTC. Its translation: CASSRLAGETRYF. The chain employs TRBV28 and TRBJ2-5; 12 bases match TRBD2. This CDR3 has 13 amino acids. The V gene's germline CDR1 is MDHEN and CDR2 SYDVKM.

A few counts support this clonotype. The V and J genes are TRBV5-1 and TRBJ2-2; no firm D call. V gave up 2 bases and J gave up 6 bases, with 5 bases separating them. The CDR3 extends over 12 amino acids. In germline, CDR1 is SGHRS, CDR2 YFSETQ. CDR3 loop: CASSFNPGELFF. In DNA form, the CDR3 reads TGCGCCAGCAGCTTCAATCCCGGGGAGCTGTTTTTT.